This is a list of T cell receptor beta chains from one sample in a study of CD8+ T cells in alopecia areata. Produced via immunoSEQ multiplex PCR; TCRdb's table is partial and in-frame only. The profile shows over 150,000 clones, 60% of them singletons. The source material was CD4+ T cells sorted from blood, sampled at week 24, from a patient treated with tofacitinib. The receptors originated from a human donor with alopecia areata. The CDR3 runs from the conserved cysteine through the conserved F or W. Fields, in order: V gene, clone size, CDR3 protein. Not every row has a clone size; where given, it reads once, few, many or a size class.

TRBV23-1,once,CASSQYSTQYF
TRBV29-1,.,CSARRGSSDTEAFF
TRBV10-3,.,CAISGTSGANVLTF
TRBV6-1,.,CASTPGANVLTF
TRBV29-1,once,CSVDGLDVEAFF
TRBV29-1,.,CSVERGYQETQYF
TRBV5-1,.,CASSMGQGEETQYF
TRBV5-1,few,CASSLRQGPGELFF
TRBV2,.,CASSELGTGELFF
TRBV29-1,few,CSVGDRSNQPQHF